This T cell receptor (beta chain) was sequenced for a study of T cell changes during pregnancy in multiple sclerosis. This CDR3 has 13 residues. V lost 5 bases and J lost 6, with 14 bases in between. Germline V gene lookup returns CDR1 SGHTA and CDR2 FQGTGA. Sequencing was performed with immunoSEQ multiplex PCR; in TCRdb, only in-frame clones are kept and a portion is missing. The sample has tens of thousands of clones, about 94% seen once. The sequencing here drew on peripheral blood, taken in the third trimester of pregnancy. The TCR originated in a female donor with multiple sclerosis, enrolled in a pregnancy study. The genes are TRBV7-3 and TRBJ2-7, with D tentatively TRBD1 (6 bases). The CDR3 spells CASSMGQGFEQYF. CDR3 DNA: TGTGCCAGCAGCATGGGACAAGGTTTCGAGCAGTACTTC.